These 18 T cell receptor beta chains originate from one sample sequenced in a study of vaccination and CD4 T cells after COVID-19. Treatment of the sample: roughly 10-day PBMC culture with coronavirus spike peptide pools or control peptides (ViraFEST assay). At the Johns Hopkins FTIC core, DNA taken from cultured CD4+ T cells was sequenced by way of the Oncomine TCR Beta short-read assay. Each CDR3 protein gets one entry after TCRdb re-called the PCR reads with MiXCR. This sample has around 15,000 distinct CDR3 sequences, with more than 65% found just once. These receptors have no known antigen. The material sequenced was CD4+ T cells from blood, cultured in vitro. These receptors came from a human donor who had recovered from COVID-19.

This rearrangement joins TRBV19 to TRBJ2-3, with D hard to call. This CDR3 is 15 amino acids long. The germline gives CDR1 LNHDA, CDR2 SQIVND (reference sequence). V was pared by 4 bases and J by 2 bases, with 13 bases between. CDR3 loop: CASSRAETYTDTQYF. CDR3 DNA: TGTGCCAGTAGTAGGGCAGAGACTTACACAGATACGCAGTATTTT.

This chain connects TRBV12-3 or TRBV12-4 to TRBJ1-2; no clear D. The germline V and J ends were trimmed by 6 bases and 0 bases, with 11 bases remaining between them. This CDR3 is built from 14 residues. The CDR3 DNA reads as TGTGCCAGCAGATTTAGGGAGGCTAACTATGGCTACACCTTC. Its translation: CASRFREANYGYTF.

This rearrangement joins TRBV7-3 to TRBJ2-3; the match to TRBD2 covers 8 bases. The CDR3 covers 17 residues. Germline V gene lookup returns CDR1 SGHTA and CDR2 FQGTGA. Trimming cost V 2 bases and J 4 bases; bases outside gene matches: 11. The CDR3 protein is CASSLGINSGNADTQYF. The CDR3 nucleotides read TGTGCCAGCAGCTTAGGGATAAATAGCGGGAACGCAGATACGCAGTATTTT. Combining the CDR3 with reference TRBV7-3 and TRBJ2-3 gives the whole variable domain GAGVSQTPSNKVTEKGKYVELRCDPISGHTALYWYRQSLGQGPEFLIYFQGTGAADDSGLPNDRFFAVRPEGSVSTLKIQRTERGDSAVYLCASSLGINSGNADTQYFGPGTRLTVL.

The chain recombines TRBV7-6 with TRBJ2-2; D is perhaps TRBD2 (6 bases). V was pared by 2 bases and J by 4 bases, with 11 bases between. This CDR3 spans 15 amino acids. Germline CDR1 reads SGHVS; CDR2 reads FNYEAQ. CDR3 protein: CASSLRRGGTGELFF. The DNA for the CDR3 is TGTGCCAGCAGCTTACGGAGGGGCGGCACCGGGGAGCTGTTTTTT.

This sequence joins TRBV12-3 or TRBV12-4 and TRBJ2-5; unclear D gene. The V end was cut by 1 base, the J end by 7 bases, with 10 bases between. The CDR3 contains 13 residues. In DNA form, the CDR3 reads TGTGCCAGCAGTTTAGGTACCTCAACGACCCAGTACTTC. This translates into CASSLGTSTTQYF.

This clonotype has just one count. The chain employs TRBV12-5 and TRBJ2-1; 11 bases agree with TRBD2. This CDR3 contains 18 residues. CDR1 and CDR2 (germline): LGHNT, FRNRAP. V gave up 5 bases and J gave up 4 bases; unmatched junction bases: 13. CDR3 amino acids: CASGVNLSGRASYNEQFF. CDR3 sequence (DNA): TGTGCTAGTGGTGTAAACCTTAGCGGGAGGGCCTCGTACAATGAGCAGTTCTTC.

The chain has TRBV19 and TRBJ2-2; tentative D call: TRBD1 (5 bases). The CDR3 spans 17 residues. Germline V gives CDR1 LNHDA, CDR2 SQIVND (reference sequence). V was pared by 3 bases and J by 0 bases, with 14 bases between. The CDR3 DNA is TGTGCCAGTAGTATTCAGGGAAGTCCTACGAACACCGGGGAGCTGTTTTTT. Translated, it gives CASSIQGSPTNTGELFF.

This chain links TRBV30 with TRBJ1-2, with 8 positions matching TRBD1. V trimming: 3 bases; J trimming: 8 bases; junction bases outside the gene matches: 8. This CDR3 comprises 13 residues. The germline V gene has CDR1 GTSNPN and CDR2 SVGIG (reference sequence). The CDR3 loop reads CAWRPGGESGYTF. The CDR3 DNA reads TGTGCCTGGAGGCCAGGGGGCGAGTCGGGCTACACCTTC.

V usage is TRBV6-5 and J usage is TRBJ2-7; D is unresolved. Germline V gene lookup returns CDR1 MNHEY and CDR2 SVGAGI. V was pared by 4 bases and J by 3 bases, with 7 bases between. This CDR3 has 12 amino acids. In nucleotides, the CDR3 is TGTGCCAGCAGTTCTGACCGCTACGAGCAGTACTTC. It encodes CASSSDRYEQYF.

The gene calls are TRBV7-2 and TRBJ1-2, with TRBD1 matching over 7 bases. CDR3 length: 15 residues. CDR1 is SGHTA, CDR2 FQGNSA, per germline. Trimming at V came to 4 bases and at J to 1 base, leaving 6 bases not matched to a gene. Here the CDR3 DNA reads TGTGCCAGCAGCTGGGATCAGGGGGTTAACTATGGCTACACCTTC. This encodes CASSWDQGVNYGYTF.

DNA for the CDR3: TGTGCCAGCAGCCCGGTTGGGGACTATGGCTACACCTTC. Its translation: CASSPVGDYGYTF. The rearrangement joins TRBV7-2 to TRBJ1-2; D is unresolved. The CDR3 length is 13 residues. CDR1 and CDR2 (germline): SGHTA, FQGNSA. V was pared by 5 bases and J by 3 bases, with 10 bases between.

The chain recombines TRBV18 with TRBJ2-1; no clear D. Germline V lookup: CDR1 KGHSH, CDR2 LQKENI. Trimming took 2 bases from V and 9 from J, leaving 8 bases between them. The CDR3 sequence is 12 residues long. The DNA of the CDR3 is TGTGCCAGCTCACCAATGGCGATTGAGCAGTTCTTC. Protein sequence: CASSPMAIEQFF.

The V call is TRBV20-1, the J call TRBJ2-3; the D is unclear. CDR1 is DFQATT and CDR2 is SNEGSKA in the germline V gene (reference sequence). Trimming took 7 bases from V and 1 from J, leaving 15 bases between them. The CDR3 is made up of 14 amino acids. The CDR3 is CSGRRGSGTDTQYF. As DNA, the CDR3 is TGCAGTGGACGTAGAGGATCTGGCACAGATACGCAGTATTTT.

This clonotype showed up just a few times. The chain combines TRBV6-2 or TRBV6-3 with TRBJ1-1; D remains ambiguous. Germline-derived CDR1 and CDR2 are MNHEY and SVGEGT. The CDR3 has 15 amino acids. Trimming shortened V by 7 bases and J by 0 bases, and 15 bases separated the two germline ends. This CDR3 is CASTFPGGLNTEAFF. Here the CDR3 DNA reads TGTGCCAGCACCTTCCCCGGAGGGTTGAACACTGAAGCTTTCTTT.

This rearrangement joins TRBV5-1 to TRBJ1-6, with D possibly matching TRBD1 (6 bases). Per the germline V gene, CDR1 is SGHRS and CDR2 is YFSETQ. The V end lost 0 bases, the J end lost 9 bases, and 10 bases lay between the germline ends. This CDR3 region has 14 residues. Here the CDR3 reads CASSLEGVGSPLHF. CDR3 sequence (DNA): TGCGCCAGCAGCTTGGAGGGGGTGGGTTCACCCCTCCACTTT.

This clonotype qualifies as medium-sized (0.01 to 0.1%). J is TRBJ2-7 and V is TRBV12-3 or TRBV12-4; D could derive from TRBD1 or TRBD2 (5 bases each). V was trimmed by 3 bases and J by 1 base, leaving 10 bases between them. The CDR3 has 14 residues. In DNA, the CDR3 is TGTGCCAGCAGTTTCCGGGACGGTTCCTACGAGCAGTACTTC. Translation gives CASSFRDGSYEQYF.

The rearrangement links TRBV20-1 to TRBJ2-5, with D possibly matching TRBD2 (6 bases). CDR3 length: 13 amino acids. V was pared by 6 bases and J by 2 bases, with 13 bases between. The germline V gene has CDR1 DFQATT and CDR2 SNEGSKA (reference sequence). The CDR3 DNA reads as TGCAGTGCCCCCCACGGGGGTCAAGAGACCCAGTACTTC. It specifies CSAPHGGQETQYF.

This sequence joins TRBV20-1 and TRBJ2-7, with 7 nucleotides matching TRBD1. Germline assignment: CDR1 DFQATT and CDR2 SNEGSKA (reference sequence). V gave up 5 bases and J gave up 2 bases; unmatched junction bases: 6. The CDR3 length is 13 residues. The CDR3 loop reads CSALRDRAYEQYF. The CDR3 region has the DNA TGCAGTGCTTTACGAGACAGGGCCTACGAGCAGTACTTC.